These T cell receptor beta chains were read from a single sample in a study of blood T cell repertoires in COVID-19. Generated by immunoSEQ multiplex PCR, the TCRdb table keeps only in-frame clones and is missing some. The sample holds 150,000 or so clones; around nine tenths are singletons and the top ten take about 10%. The sequenced sample was peripheral blood. These receptor sequences come from a woman aged 65 to 85 with COVID-19, enrolled during active disease. Both conserved end residues are part of each CDR3. A D gene is named only where the DNA matches it firmly. The size entry is marked missing in some rows and otherwise reads once, few, many or a size class.

cdr3_aa cdr3_nt clone_size v_call d_call j_call
CASSIQGNTEAFF TGTGCCAGCAGCATACAGGGGAACACTGAAGCTTTCTTT . TRBV2 . TRBJ1-1
CASHPRVSNEKLFF TGTGCCAGCCACCCCCGGGTTTCTAATGAAAAACTGTTTTTT . TRBV2 . TRBJ1-4
CASSPSGGGDSPLHF TGTGCCAGCTCACCCTCGGGAGGCGGAGATTCACCCCTCCACTTT few TRBV18 . TRBJ1-6
CASSEYVNTEAFF TGTGCCAGCAGTGAGTACGTGAACACTGAAGCTTTCTTT . TRBV6-2/TRBV6-3 . TRBJ1-1
CASTLSAHSYNEQFF TGTGCCAGCACCCTTAGCGCCCACTCCTACAATGAGCAGTTCTTC once TRBV7-8 . TRBJ2-1
CASSLFQAGNYGYTF TGTGCCAGCAGCCTCTTCCAGGCGGGGAACTATGGCTACACCTTC . TRBV5-6 . TRBJ1-2
CASIIGQGTDTQYF TGTGCCAGCATAATAGGACAGGGGACAGATACGCAGTATTTT . TRBV2 TRBD1 TRBJ2-3
CASSQVGETQYF TGTGCCAGCAGCCAAGTGGGCGAGACCCAGTACTTC . TRBV3-1/TRBV3-2 . TRBJ2-5
CASSSATGSYEQYF TGTGCCAGCAGTTCTGCGACAGGGAGTTACGAGCAGTACTTC . TRBV28 TRBD1 TRBJ2-7
CASSLVTSGGDETQYF TGTGCCAGCAGCTTAGTGACTAGCGGGGGAGATGAGACCCAGTACTTC . TRBV7-2 TRBD2 TRBJ2-5
CASSLGGANTEAFF TGTGCCAGCAGCTTAGGCGGAGCGAACACTGAAGCTTTCTTT . TRBV7-2 . TRBJ1-1
CASSTGQGQAYNEQFF TGTGCCAGCAGCACAGGACAGGGGCAAGCCTACAATGAGCAGTTCTTC few TRBV5-4 TRBD1 TRBJ2-1
CASLLGGGRQPQHF TGTGCCAGTCTGCTGGGCGGAGGCAGGCAGCCCCAGCATTTT few TRBV6-5 . TRBJ1-5
CASSQRSDTQYF TGTGCCAGCAGCCAACGGTCAGATACGCAGTATTTT . TRBV3-1/TRBV3-2 . TRBJ2-3
CASSFDRDRPNSPLHF TGCGCCAGCAGCTTTGACCGGGACAGACCTAATTCACCCCTCCACTTT . TRBV5-1 TRBD1 TRBJ1-6
CASSPGQGRDGYTF TGCGCCAGCAGTCCCGGACAGGGCAGGGATGGCTACACCTTC few TRBV5-1 TRBD1 TRBJ1-2
CASSHGGVETQYF TGTGCCAGCAGCCATGGAGGGGTGGAGACCCAGTACTTC . TRBV7-2 . TRBJ2-5
CASIRDRDNEKLFF TGTGCCAGCATCAGAGACAGGGATAATGAAAAACTGTTTTTT few TRBV2 TRBD1 TRBJ1-4
CASSRSGQGYNEQFF TGTGCCAGCAGCCGGAGTGGACAGGGCTACAATGAGCAGTTCTTC . TRBV6-6 TRBD1 TRBJ2-1
CASKDRGIWNEQFF TGTGCCAGTAAGGACAGGGGGATTTGGAATGAGCAGTTCTTC . TRBV19 TRBD1 TRBJ2-1
CATSHSGKGTDTQYF TGTGCCACCAGCCATTCGGGTAAGGGCACAGATACGCAGTATTTT once TRBV24-1 . TRBJ2-3
CASSEALQQAGYGYTF TGTGCCAGCAGTGAAGCGCTTCAACAGGCCGGGTATGGCTACACCTTC few TRBV2 . TRBJ1-2
CASSKRQLSDYGYTF TGTGCCAGTAGTAAAAGACAGCTCTCGGACTATGGCTACACCTTC . TRBV19 . TRBJ1-2
CASSLSGGLYEQYF TGCGCCAGCAGCCTAAGCGGGGGCCTCTACGAGCAGTACTTC . TRBV5-1 TRBD2 TRBJ2-7
CASSYSQGFYEQYF TGTGCCAGCAGTTACTCCCAGGGGTTCTACGAGCAGTACTTC . TRBV6-6 . TRBJ2-7
CAIMRDSNTEAFF TGTGCCATCATGAGGGACAGCAACACTGAAGCTTTCTTT few TRBV10-3 TRBD1 TRBJ1-1
CASGPMAGSNSPLHF TGCGCCAGCGGACCGATGGCAGGGTCGAATTCACCCCTCCACTTT once TRBV5-1 . TRBJ1-6
CASSLAPQDMNTEAFF TGTGCCAGCAGCTTGGCCCCACAGGATATGAACACTGAAGCTTTCTTT . TRBV5-4 . TRBJ1-1
CASSLDGGRGNTIYF TGTGCCAGCAGCTTAGACGGGGGAAGAGGAAACACCATATATTTT . TRBV7-2 . TRBJ1-3
CASSEGYPGINYGYTF TGTGCCAGCAGTGAAGGCTATCCAGGGATAAACTATGGCTACACCTTC . TRBV25-1 . TRBJ1-2
CASSFQSTYGYTF TGTGCCAGCAGCTTCCAGTCAACCTATGGCTACACCTTC once TRBV5-4 . TRBJ1-2
CASSIDKASGAYNEQFF TGTGCCAGTAGTATAGATAAGGCTAGCGGGGCTTACAATGAGCAGTTCTTC . TRBV19 TRBD2 TRBJ2-1
CASTPRGTPEAFF TGTGCCAGCACCCCTCGCGGGACCCCTGAAGCTTTCTTT once TRBV25-1 . TRBJ1-1